These T cell receptor beta chains were read from a single sample in a study of OX40 agonist ivuxolimab in advanced cancers. The assay was immunoSEQ multiplex PCR, and TCRdb's table has in-frame clones only and misses some. The sample contains 65,000 to 80,000 clones, about nine tenths of which appear only once. Sequenced here: CD4+ or CD8+ T cells sorted from blood, sampled in a trial of the OX40 agonist ivuxolimab. These receptors were collected from an adult with an advanced solid tumor such as melanoma, head and neck, liver or kidney cancer. Both conserved end residues are part of each CDR3. A D gene is named only where the DNA matches it firmly. Size is omitted from some rows. Given values are once, few, many or a class for expanded clones.

CDR3nt	CDR3aa	v_gene	abundance	j_gene	d_gene
TGTGCCAGCAGCTTGGACGGGAGGGACAGTGGGCAGTATTTT	CASSLDGRDSGQYF	TRBV5-4	NA	TRBJ2-3	NA
TGCGCCAGCAGCCGACATCACAGCAGCAATCAGCCCCAGCATTTT	CASSRHHSSNQPQHF	TRBV4-3	NA	TRBJ1-5	NA
TGTGCCAGCAGCTTAGGGGCCCTAGCGGGTCTAACGAGCTCCTACAATGAGCAGTTCTTC	CASSLGALAGLTSSYNEQFF	TRBV11-3	once	TRBJ2-1	TRBD2
TGTGCCTGGAGGAGGGGGTCCGGCTACGAGCAGTACTTC	CAWRRGSGYEQYF	TRBV30	few	TRBJ2-7	NA
TGTGCCAGTAGTAGCCAGCGGAACACCGGGGAGCTGTTTTTT	CASSSQRNTGELFF	TRBV19	NA	TRBJ2-2	NA
TGTGCCTGGACCCCGGGACAGCCATCTCGCTACGAGCAGTACTTC	CAWTPGQPSRYEQYF	TRBV30	NA	TRBJ2-7	TRBD1
TGTGCCAGTAGTATGGGCCAGCTAAGCACAGATACGCAGTATTTT	CASSMGQLSTDTQYF	TRBV19	NA	TRBJ2-3	NA
TGTGCCAGCAGGCAGACAGGGGTCCTCTATGGCTACACCTTC	CASRQTGVLYGYTF	TRBV2	NA	TRBJ1-2	TRBD1
TGTGCCAGCAGGAGGCAGGGGGTGGTCTACGAGCAGTACTTC	CASRRQGVVYEQYF	TRBV6-6	NA	TRBJ2-7	TRBD1
TGTGCCAGCAGACCTCGACTGTCTCAAGAGACCCAGTACTTC	CASRPRLSQETQYF	TRBV7-2	NA	TRBJ2-5	NA
TGTGCCAGTAGGCAATTGACAGCGCCTAGCAATCAGCCCCAGCATTTT	CASRQLTAPSNQPQHF	TRBV19	NA	TRBJ1-5	NA
TGTGCCTGGAGTGGTTCCGGGACAGGGGCAGCTTTCTTT	CAWSGSGTGAAFF	TRBV30	once	TRBJ1-1	TRBD1
TGTGCCAGTAGTATCTCGGCAGGGACGAGCTCCTACAATGAGCAGTTCTTC	CASSISAGTSSYNEQFF	TRBV19	NA	TRBJ2-1	NA
TGTGCCGGGGGGACGGCTGGCTCCTACAATGAGCAGTTCTTC	CAGGTAGSYNEQFF	TRBV30	NA	TRBJ2-1	NA
TGTGCCAGTAGTATCAGGCACAATCAGCCCCAGCATTTT	CASSIRHNQPQHF	TRBV19	NA	TRBJ1-5	NA
TGTGCCTGGACTAATAGGTGGGGACAGGCTAACACTGAAGCTTTCTTT	CAWTNRWGQANTEAFF	TRBV30	NA	TRBJ1-1	TRBD1
TGCGCCAGCAGCTTGGGTCGGGGCGGGAAACAAGAGACCCAGTACTTC	CASSLGRGGKQETQYF	TRBV5-1	few	TRBJ2-5	NA
TGTGCCAGTAGTAGTAGGGTTTTCACAGATACGCAGTATTTT	CASSSRVFTDTQYF	TRBV19	NA	TRBJ2-3	NA
TGCGCCAGCAGTGCAATGAACACTGAAGCTTTCTTT	CASSAMNTEAFF	TRBV10-2	medium-sized	TRBJ1-1	NA
TGTGCCAGCAGCGGCGCGGGACAGGGGAGAACCGGGGAGCTGTTTTTT	CASSGAGQGRTGELFF	TRBV5-6	NA	TRBJ2-2	TRBD1
TGTGCCAGCAGGGGCGGACTAGCGGGAGGGCCCCGCACCGGGGAGCTGTTTTTT	CASRGGLAGGPRTGELFF	TRBV2	NA	TRBJ2-2	TRBD2
TGTGCCAGCAGCTTGACGGGATCGGGTAATGAGCAGTTCTTC	CASSLTGSGNEQFF	TRBV7-7	NA	TRBJ2-1	NA
TGTGCCAGCAGTTTAACGAATCAGGGGGCAGGGGAAAAACTGTTTTTT	CASSLTNQGAGEKLFF	TRBV27	NA	TRBJ1-4	TRBD1
TGTGCCAGCTCACCCACGGTGGAGCGAGGGGCCGATAATTCACCCCTCCACTTT	CASSPTVERGADNSPLHF	TRBV18	NA	TRBJ1-6	NA
TGTGCCAGCAGCTTAGCTAGTATAGGACAGCACATGAACACTGAAGCTTTCTTT	CASSLASIGQHMNTEAFF	TRBV7-2	NA	TRBJ1-1	NA
TGCGCCAGCAGCTCCGGACTAGCGGGAGGGAGTGGGACCGGGGAGCTGTTTTTT	CASSSGLAGGSGTGELFF	TRBV5-1	NA	TRBJ2-2	TRBD2
TGTGCCAGCAGATCGCCGGGACTAGCAACAGATACGCAGTATTTT	CASRSPGLATDTQYF	TRBV7-9	once	TRBJ2-3	TRBD2
TGTGCCAGTACCCCGCCCGGAGGGGGCGGTTACTATGGCTACACCTTC	CASTPPGGGGYYGYTF	TRBV19	NA	TRBJ1-2	TRBD1
TGTGCCAGCAGTTACGGCGGGAGCACAGATACGCAGTATTTT	CASSYGGSTDTQYF	TRBV6-5	NA	TRBJ2-3	NA
TGTGCCAGCCAAGACCCGATGAGGAATGAGCAGTTCTTC	CASQDPMRNEQFF	TRBV19	NA	TRBJ2-1	NA
TGTGCCAGTAGTACCAGGGTGGGAGAGACCCAGTACTTC	CASSTRVGETQYF	TRBV19	NA	TRBJ2-5	NA
TGTGCCAGCAGCTTAGGAGGTAGCGGGAGACTCTACGAGCAGTACTTC	CASSLGGSGRLYEQYF	TRBV11-2	NA	TRBJ2-7	TRBD2
TGTGCCAGCAGGGGGCCCTTCGGGCAGTTCTTC	CASRGPFGQFF	TRBV6-5	NA	TRBJ2-1	NA
TGTGCCAGCAGGCCTACAGGGTTCACTGAAGCTTTCTTT	CASRPTGFTEAFF	TRBV6-6	few	TRBJ1-1	NA
TGTGCCAGCAGCCCCGGGCAGGGACGGGGCACCGGGGAGCTGTTTTTT	CASSPGQGRGTGELFF	TRBV7-2	NA	TRBJ2-2	NA
TGTGCCAGTAAAAGGGACAGCCAAACAGTGGGCCTAGGTTCACCCCTCCACTTT	CASKRDSQTVGLGSPLHF	TRBV19	NA	TRBJ1-6	TRBD1
TGTGCCAGCAGCGTAGGAGCGGGGAGCTACGAGCAGTACTTC	CASSVGAGSYEQYF	TRBV9	once	TRBJ2-7	TRBD2
TGTGCCAGCAACTCGGACAGTACCGGGGAGCTGTTTTTT	CASNSDSTGELFF	TRBV5-4	NA	TRBJ2-2	NA
TGTGCCAGCAGTGCACGGACAGGACGAAACACCATATATTTT	CASSARTGRNTIYF	TRBV6-6	NA	TRBJ1-3	TRBD1
TGTGCCAGTAGCGGACAGGGCCAAGAGACCCAGTACTTC	CASSGQGQETQYF	TRBV19	NA	TRBJ2-5	TRBD1
TGTGCCAGCAGCGCCATAGCGGGAAGGACCTACAATGAGCAGTTCTTC	CASSAIAGRTYNEQFF	TRBV5-5	NA	TRBJ2-1	TRBD2
TGTGCCATCAGTGATAGGACTAGCGGAGCAGGGCCAGATACGCAGTATTTT	CAISDRTSGAGPDTQYF	TRBV10-3	NA	TRBJ2-3	TRBD2
TGTGCCTGGACCATTATCGGGGCCAACGTCCTGACTTTC	CAWTIIGANVLTF	TRBV30	NA	TRBJ2-6	NA
TGTGCCAGTGGTGCAAAAGGGGGGAACACTGAAGCTTTCTTT	CASGAKGGNTEAFF	TRBV19	NA	TRBJ1-1	NA
TGTGCCAGCTCACCGTCTCAGGGGATCGGCAATCAGCCCCAGCATTTT	CASSPSQGIGNQPQHF	TRBV18	NA	TRBJ1-5	NA
TGTGCCAGCAGGATGGGGGCAAGAGGCTACACCTTC	CASRMGARGYTF	TRBV6-1	NA	TRBJ1-2	NA
TGTGCCAGCAGCTTACCCTCTGGAGCGGGGTACAATGAGCAGTTCTTC	CASSLPSGAGYNEQFF	TRBV11-2	NA	TRBJ2-1	TRBD2
TGTGCCAGCTCACCACCGGCGTTATACGAGCAGTACTTC	CASSPPALYEQYF	TRBV18	NA	TRBJ2-7	NA
TGTGCCAGCAGCAGGGACAGGGTGAACACCGGGGAGCTGTTTTTT	CASSRDRVNTGELFF	TRBV7-2	NA	TRBJ2-2	TRBD1
TGTGCCAGCAGCTTCTTGACGGGGGAGACTGGAAACACCATATATTTT	CASSFLTGETGNTIYF	TRBV5-5	NA	TRBJ1-3	NA
TGTGCCAGTAGTAGAGGGGGTCGGGCGCACAATGAGCAGTTCTTC	CASSRGGRAHNEQFF	TRBV19	NA	TRBJ2-1	NA
TGTGCCAGCAGCACCGCCGGACAGGGCGGGGAGACCCAGTACTTC	CASSTAGQGGETQYF	TRBV5-8	NA	TRBJ2-5	TRBD1
TGTGCCAGCAGTTCCTCGCTAGGCCATGAGCAGTTCTTC	CASSSSLGHEQFF	TRBV6-5	NA	TRBJ2-1	NA
TGTGCCAGCAGCGTAGATCTAGCGAGGGCCTACGAGCAGTACTTC	CASSVDLARAYEQYF	TRBV9	once	TRBJ2-7	NA